The 25 T cell receptor beta chains below all came from one sample that was sequenced in a study of blood T cell repertoires in COVID-19. The method was immunoSEQ multiplex PCR; TCRdb's version includes in-frame clones alone and lacks a portion of them. The sample yields tens of thousands of clones, 70% to 85% seen once. Sequenced sample: peripheral blood. The source of these receptors is a woman in her fifties or sixties with acute or convalescent COVID-19.

The chain joins TRBV6-5 to TRBJ1-2, with D tentatively TRBD1 (6 bases). The length of the CDR3 is 13 residues. CDR1 MNHEY and CDR2 SVGAGI come from the germline V gene. The V end was cut by 6 bases, the J end by 1 base, with 9 bases between. The CDR3 nucleotides are TGTGCCAGCAGGACAGGTATTAACTATGGCTACACCTTC. It specifies CASRTGINYGYTF.

This chain connects TRBV15 to TRBJ1-1; D gene uncertain. The CDR3 loop spans 13 amino acids. Germline V gene sequence: CDR1 LNHNV, CDR2 YYDKDF (reference sequence). Trimming removed 3 bases from V and 6 bases from J, with 11 bases in between. CDR3 sequence (DNA): TGTGCCACCAGCAGGCCCAGCGGGGCTGAAGCTTTCTTT. This gives the protein CATSRPSGAEAFF.

V gene TRBV7-8 combines with J gene TRBJ1-2, with TRBD1 as a possible D gene (5 bases). The CDR3 is 12 amino acids. The V gene's germline CDR1 is SGHVS and CDR2 FQNEAQ. V was pared by 0 bases and J by 6 bases, with 5 bases between. CDR3 residues: CASSLAGDGYTF. CDR3 DNA: TGTGCCAGCAGCTTAGCAGGGGATGGCTACACCTTC.

As DNA, the CDR3 is TGTGCAAGTCGCCCTCCTCCTCCCGTCGAGCAGTACTTC. This translates into CASRPPPPVEQYF. The chain couples TRBV12-2 to TRBJ2-7; TRBD2 reflects the table's D call only, with no check against the DNA. TRBV12-2 is deemed a pseudogene. This CDR3 region has 13 residues.

The chain has TRBV9 and TRBJ1-1; 8 positions agree with TRBD1. Losses at the gene ends were 3 bases for V and 6 bases for J; bases not matched to a gene: 7. Germline V lookup: CDR1 SGDLS, CDR2 YYNGEE. The CDR3 totals 14 residues. The chain's CDR3 is CASSETGAGAEAFF. In DNA form, the CDR3 reads TGTGCCAGCAGCGAGACAGGGGCGGGCGCTGAAGCTTTCTTT.

A note on this clone: The same CDR3 can be traced to other DNA sequences in this sample. This chain joins TRBV15 and TRBJ1-5; 7 bases fit TRBD1. CDR3 length: 15 residues. Germline assignment: CDR1 LNHNV and CDR2 YYDKDF (reference sequence). J was trimmed by 4 bases and V by 0 bases; bases with no gene match: 3. The DNA of the CDR3 is TGTGCCACCAGCAGAGACCCAGGGGGAAATCAGCCCCAGCATTTT. It encodes CATSRDPGGNQPQHF. Together with reference TRBV15 and TRBJ1-5, the CDR3 gives the full variable domain: DAMVIQNPRYQVTQFGKPVTLSCSQTLNHNVMYWYQQKSSQAPKLLFHYYDKDFNNEADTPDNFQSRRPNTSFCFLDIRSPGLGDTAMYLCATSRDPGGNQPQHFGDGTRLSIL.

CDR3 region: CSVRVTTNEKLFF. CDR3 nucleotide sequence: TGCAGCGTTCGGGTTACAACTAATGAAAAACTGTTTTTT. The chain recombines TRBV29-1 with TRBJ1-4; the D is unclear. The germline V gene encodes CDR1 SQVTM and CDR2 ANQGSEA. V lost 5 bases and J lost 0, with 7 bases in between. The CDR3 totals 13 residues. Full variable domain (rest looked up from reference TRBV29-1 and TRBJ1-4): SAVISQKPSRDICQRGTSLTIQCQVDSQVTMMFWYRQQPGQSLTLIATANQGSEATYESGFVIDKFPISRPNLTFSTLTVSNMSPEDSSIYLCSVRVTTNEKLFFGSGTQLSVL.

CDR3 sequence (DNA): TGTGCCAGCAGCGCCCGGGGCGGGGGGGCGCCCGGGGAGCTGTTTTTT. Residues: CASSARGGGAPGELFF. V usage is TRBV7-3 and J usage is TRBJ2-2; TRBD2 matches at 9 bases. This CDR3 comprises 16 residues. CDR1 is SGHTA, CDR2 FQGTGA, per germline. Losses at the gene ends were 5 bases for V and 6 bases for J; bases not matched to a gene: 10. The whole variable domain, remainder taken from reference TRBV7-3 and TRBJ2-2, is GAGVSQTPSNKVTEKGKYVELRCDPISGHTALYWYRQSLGQGPEFLIYFQGTGAADDSGLPNDRFFAVRPEGSVSTLKIQRTERGDSAVYLCASSARGGGAPGELFFGEGSRLTVL.

This clone was detected a few times. This chain connects TRBV18 to TRBJ1-1; TRBD1 aligns across 10 bases. Losses at the gene ends were 0 bases for V and 11 bases for J; bases not matched to a gene: 15. The CDR3 contains 17 residues. From germline, CDR1 is KGHSH and CDR2 LQKENI. The CDR3 DNA reads TGTGCCAGCTCACCACCGCTTCGGACAGGGGGTTCGGCGGAGGCTTTCTTT. Translated: CASSPPLRTGGSAEAFF.

Only a few counts were recorded for this clone. The chain couples TRBV6-1 to TRBJ2-3, with D perhaps TRBD1 (6 bases). Deletions cut 3 bases from V and 2 bases from J, with 15 bases between. CDR3 size: 16 residues. The germline gives CDR1 MNHNS, CDR2 SASEGT. CDR3 residues: CASSDRRVGATDTQYF. The DNA of the CDR3 is TGTGCCAGCAGTGACCGCCGGGTGGGGGCCACAGATACGCAGTATTTT.

The chain carries TRBV7-8 and TRBJ1-5, with D possibly matching TRBD1 (5 bases). V gave up 0 bases and J gave up 4 bases, with 7 bases separating them. CDR3 size: 14 residues. Looked up from germline, CDR1 is SGHVS and CDR2 is FQNEAQ. In DNA, the CDR3 is TGTGCCAGCAGCTTAGCCTCAGGGAATCAGCCCCAGCATTTT. Residues: CASSLASGNQPQHF.

This clone was seen just once. V and J are TRBV19 and TRBJ2-7, with TRBD1 matching 11 bases. CDR3 length equals 15 residues. The germline V gene has CDR1 LNHDA and CDR2 SQIVND (reference sequence). The junction had 9 bases not matched to a gene; V was cut back by 4 bases and J by 7 bases. CDR3 region: CASSTPGTGGFEQYF. CDR3 DNA: TGTGCCAGTAGTACCCCCGGGACAGGGGGTTTTGAGCAGTACTTC.

The J gene is TRBJ1-5, the V gene TRBV2; possible D gene TRBD1, 5 bases. Germline V gene lookup returns CDR1 SNHLY and CDR2 FYNNEI. The V gene lost 3 bases and the J gene lost 6 bases, with 12 bases spanning the gap. There are 14 residues in the CDR3. CDR3 protein: CASSEQGRSQPQHF. For the CDR3, the DNA is TGTGCCAGCAGTGAGCAGGGTCGGAGTCAGCCCCAGCATTTT. Using reference TRBV2 and TRBJ1-5 for the parts outside the CDR3, the full variable domain is EPEVTQTPSHQVTQMGQEVILRCVPISNHLYFYWYRQILGQKVEFLVSFYNNEISEKSEIFDDQFSVERPDGSNFTLKIRSTKLEDSAMYFCASSEQGRSQPQHFGDGTRLSIL.

There are a few counts of this clone. This chain joins TRBV6-6 and TRBJ1-1; D unresolved. Germline CDR1 MNHNY, CDR2 SVGAGI (reference sequence). The CDR3 extends over 14 amino acids. The ends were cut back, 5 bases at V and 0 bases at J, with 10 bases in the middle. The CDR3 DNA follows: TGTGCCAGCAGTCTAACAACACTGAACACTGAAGCTTTCTTT. This gives the protein CASSLTTLNTEAFF.

J is TRBJ2-2 and V is TRBV5-4; D gene ambiguous. This CDR3 is built from 15 residues. Germline loops: CDR1 SGHNT, CDR2 YYREEE (reference sequence). The germline V and J ends were trimmed by 4 bases and 7 bases, with 17 bases remaining between them. The CDR3 DNA reads as TGTGCCAGCAGCCATACCTCGGGTGGTGACGGGGAGCTGTTTTTT. Protein product: CASSHTSGGDGELFF.

This sequence joins TRBV5-1 and TRBJ1-1; 7 bases agree with TRBD1. CDR3 size: 14 residues. CDR1 is SGHRS and CDR2 is YFSETQ in the germline V gene. The ends lost 5 bases at V and 3 bases at J; junction bases unmatched: 7. The CDR3 sequence is CASRQGQAYTEAFF. CDR3 DNA: TGCGCCAGCAGACAAGGACAGGCCTACACTGAAGCTTTCTTT.

DNA for the CDR3: TGCGCCAGCAGCCAAGTCGTCTGGGGCTCCTATAGCAATCAGCCCCAGCATTTT. Translating gives CASSQVVWGSYSNQPQHF. The J gene is TRBJ1-5, the V gene TRBV4-1, with TRBD1 as a possible D gene (5 bases). V shed 1 base and J shed 0 bases, with 16 bases lying between them. Germline V lookup: CDR1 MGHRA, CDR2 YSYEKL. The CDR3 is 18 residues long.

This rearrangement joins TRBV6-5 to TRBJ2-1; 14 nucleotides align to TRBD2. The CDR3 spans 15 residues. Losses at the gene ends were 6 bases for V and 9 bases for J; bases not matched to a gene: 7. From germline, CDR1 is MNHEY and CDR2 SVGAGI. CDR3 sequence: CASSLTSGGASEQFF. The DNA of the CDR3 is TGTGCCAGCAGCCTGACTAGCGGGGGGGCCAGTGAGCAGTTCTTC.

The chain carries TRBV20-1 and TRBJ2-2; D is unresolved. The CDR3 has 13 residues. V lost 3 bases to trimming and J lost 6 bases, with 11 bases between them. The germline V gene has CDR1 DFQATT and CDR2 SNEGSKA (reference sequence). The CDR3, as DNA: TGCAGTGCTAGTCTAGTGGGTTCCGGGGAGCTGTTTTTT. Translation: CSASLVGSGELFF.

This clone was recorded a few times. Here the CDR3 reads CASSARTGGGGNTIYF. CDR3 coding DNA: TGTGCCAGCAGTGCTCGGACGGGAGGGGGTGGAAACACCATATATTTT. The chain employs TRBV2 and TRBJ1-3; D may be TRBD1 (6 bases). Germline V lookup: CDR1 SNHLY, CDR2 FYNNEI. The V end lost 4 bases, the J end lost 3 bases, and 16 bases lay between the germline ends. The CDR3 has 16 residues.

This clone was counted a few times. The chain employs TRBV2 and TRBJ1-2; D remains unclear. Germline CDR1 is SNHLY and CDR2 is FYNNEI. The CDR3 length is 14 residues. With 8 bases removed from V and 0 bases from J, the gap between germline ends came to 13 bases. CDR3 sequence: CASSLGGTNYGYTF. DNA of the CDR3: TGTGCCAGCTCCTTAGGCGGGACTAACTATGGCTACACCTTC.

Only one count was recorded for this clone. The V gene is TRBV3-1 (or the pseudogene TRBV3-2), the J gene TRBJ1-1, with D unresolved. Germline CDR1 reads LGHDT; CDR2 reads YNNKEL (reference sequence). The CDR3 is 13 amino acids. V lost 0 bases and J lost 8, with 10 bases in between. This CDR3 is CASSQENRGEAFF. The CDR3 region has the DNA TGTGCCAGCAGCCAAGAGAATCGGGGAGAAGCTTTCTTT.

The V gene is TRBV11-3, the J gene TRBJ1-4, with D tentatively TRBD1 (5 bases). The V end was cut by 0 bases, the J end by 4 bases, with 12 bases between. The CDR3 is made up of 16 amino acids. Germline CDR1 SGHNT, CDR2 YENEEA. This chain's CDR3 is CASSLDFTGGNEKLFF. The CDR3 bases are TGTGCCAGCAGCTTAGATTTCACAGGCGGTAATGAAAAACTGTTTTTT.

The CDR3 DNA is TGTGCCAGCAGCCGAGACAGGGGAACCTACAATGAGCAGTTCTTC. Amino acids: CASSRDRGTYNEQFF. The V gene is TRBV11-3, the J gene TRBJ2-1; TRBD1 agrees at 8 bases. Germline CDR1 reads SGHNT; CDR2 reads YENEEA. Trimming at V came to 5 bases and at J to 2 bases, leaving 5 bases not matched to a gene. The CDR3 runs 15 residues.

CDR3 nucleotides: TGTGCCAGCAGTTACTCGAGCGGGGGTAGAGATGAGCAGTTCTTC. Amino acid sequence: CASSYSSGGRDEQFF. The chain carries TRBV6-5 and TRBJ2-1; 8 bases fit TRBD2. Germline-derived CDR1 and CDR2 are MNHEY and SVGAGI. This CDR3 contains 15 residues. V shed 0 bases and J 8 bases; nucleotides not matched to a gene: 6.